Listed below are T cell receptor beta chains from one sample, sequenced in a study of T cell responses to AZD1222 COVID-19 vaccine. Libraries were prepared by immunoSEQ multiplex PCR; TCRdb keeps only in-frame clonotypes and omits some of them. The sample includes 120,000 to 150,000 clones, 91% of them seen just once. The material was peripheral blood, obtained on day 0 of AZD1222 vaccination. Receptors were obtained from an adult in good health. CDR3s include the opening cysteine and the closing phenylalanine or tryptophan. D genes are given only for firm matches. Clone size is not always given. Where it is, it says once, few, many or a class for expanded clones.

D: -; V: TRBV6-6; size: -; J: TRBJ2-3; DNA: TGTGCCAGCAGTCCGACCGGATGGGATACGCAGTATTTT; CDR3: CASSPTGWDTQYF
D: TRBD1; V: TRBV6-5; size: -; J: TRBJ1-1; DNA: TGTGCCAGCAGTTACGACAGGGATGGTACTGAAGCTTTCTTT; CDR3: CASSYDRDGTEAFF
D: TRBD1; V: TRBV3-1/TRBV3-2; size: once; J: TRBJ1-2; DNA: TGTGCCAGCAGTCCTCTTCAGGGGGGCTATGGCTACACCTTC; CDR3: CASSPLQGGYGYTF
D: -; V: TRBV27; size: -; J: TRBJ2-3; DNA: TGTGCCAGCAGTTCCTCTCCCGATACAGATACGCAGTATTTT; CDR3: CASSSSPDTDTQYF
D: -; V: TRBV5-4; size: once; J: TRBJ1-1; DNA: TGTGCCAGCAGGCCGGGGGGGGTGAGTGAAGCTTTCTTT; CDR3: CASRPGGVSEAFF
D: -; V: TRBV11-2; size: -; J: TRBJ2-2; DNA: TGTGCCAGCAGCATTATTACCGGGGAGCTGTTTTTT; CDR3: CASSIITGELFF
D: -; V: TRBV10-3; size: -; J: TRBJ2-1; DNA: TGTGCCATCAGTGATGGGGCTCAAAGGCAGCAGTTCTTC; CDR3: CAISDGAQRQQFF
D: -; V: TRBV5-1; size: -; J: TRBJ2-3; DNA: TGCGCCAGCAGCTCCGGCGGGCAAGATACGCAGTATTTT; CDR3: CASSSGGQDTQYF
D: -; V: TRBV28; size: -; J: TRBJ1-1; DNA: TGTGCCAGCAGTCCCCTATTGGGGGAAGGGACTGAAGCTTTCTTT; CDR3: CASSPLLGEGTEAFF
D: TRBD2; V: TRBV7-9; size: -; J: TRBJ2-7; DNA: TGTGCCAGCAGCTTAAGCAGGGCTAGCGGGATTTCTACGGGGCAGTACTTC; CDR3: CASSLSRASGISTGQYF
D: -; V: TRBV19; size: -; J: TRBJ2-1; DNA: TGTGCCAGTAGTATAGGCCTAGACGAGCAGTTCTTC; CDR3: CASSIGLDEQFF
D: -; V: TRBV9; size: -; J: TRBJ1-2; DNA: TGTGCCAGCAGCGTAGTCGGGTCCCCTGGCTACACCTTC; CDR3: CASSVVGSPGYTF
D: -; V: TRBV5-4; size: -; J: TRBJ1-3; DNA: TGTGCCAGCAGCTTGGCAGGGATCAGAAACACCATATATTTT; CDR3: CASSLAGIRNTIYF
D: -; V: TRBV6-5; size: -; J: TRBJ1-6; DNA: TGTGCCAGCAGTTACGTCGGATTTAATTCACCCCTCCACTTT; CDR3: CASSYVGFNSPLHF
D: TRBD1; V: TRBV6-5; size: -; J: TRBJ2-7; DNA: TGTGCCAGCAGAGCCCCAGGGGGCAGATTCCACGAGCAGTACTTC; CDR3: CASRAPGGRFHEQYF
D: -; V: TRBV14; size: -; J: TRBJ1-4; DNA: TGTGCCAGCAGCCCTCTGGGGCGAGGGACGACTAATGAAAAACTGTTTTTT; CDR3: CASSPLGRGTTNEKLFF
D: -; V: TRBV5-6; size: -; J: TRBJ2-6; DNA: TGTGCCAGCAGCTTGTTTGGCCGCTCTGGGGCCAACGTCCTGACTTTC; CDR3: CASSLFGRSGANVLTF
D: -; V: TRBV9; size: -; J: TRBJ2-2; DNA: TGTGCCAGCAGCGTGACCAGGCTCGGGACCGGGGAGCTGTTTTTT; CDR3: CASSVTRLGTGELFF
D: -; V: TRBV19; size: -; J: TRBJ2-2; DNA: TGTGCCAGTAGAGATTCGGGGTTGAACACCGGGGAGCTGTTTTTT; CDR3: CASRDSGLNTGELFF
D: -; V: TRBV10-3; size: -; J: TRBJ1-1; DNA: TGTGCCACGGGACAACCAAACACTGAAGCTTTCTTT; CDR3: CATGQPNTEAFF
D: -; V: TRBV11-2; size: -; J: TRBJ2-5; DNA: TGTGCCAGCAGCTTAAATCCAGGGAAAGAGACCCAGTACTTC; CDR3: CASSLNPGKETQYF
D: -; V: TRBV5-3; size: -; J: TRBJ1-5; DNA: TGTGCCAGAAGCTCCAGACAGCCCCAGCATTTT; CDR3: CARSSRQPQHF
D: TRBD2; V: TRBV9; size: -; J: TRBJ2-1; DNA: TGTGCCAGCAGCGTAGCTAAGGGGACGACTAGCCGCTCCTACAATGAGCAGTTCTTC; CDR3: CASSVAKGTTSRSYNEQFF
D: -; V: TRBV27; size: -; J: TRBJ2-7; DNA: TGTGCCAGCAGTTTATCAAACCCGGGTGGAAGGTACGAGCAGTACTTC; CDR3: CASSLSNPGGRYEQYF